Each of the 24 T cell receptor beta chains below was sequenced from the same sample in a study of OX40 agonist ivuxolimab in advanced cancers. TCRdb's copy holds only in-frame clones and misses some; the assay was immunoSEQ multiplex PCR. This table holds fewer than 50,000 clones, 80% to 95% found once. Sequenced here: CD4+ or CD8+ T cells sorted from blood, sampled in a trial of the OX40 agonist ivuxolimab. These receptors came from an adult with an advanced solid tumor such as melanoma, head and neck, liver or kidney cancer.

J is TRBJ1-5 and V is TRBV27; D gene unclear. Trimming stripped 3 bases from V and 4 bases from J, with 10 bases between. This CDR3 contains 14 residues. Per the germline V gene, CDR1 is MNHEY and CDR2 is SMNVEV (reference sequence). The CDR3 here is CASSFSGYNQPQHF. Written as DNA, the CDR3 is TGTGCCAGCAGTTTTAGTGGGTATAATCAGCCCCAGCATTTT.

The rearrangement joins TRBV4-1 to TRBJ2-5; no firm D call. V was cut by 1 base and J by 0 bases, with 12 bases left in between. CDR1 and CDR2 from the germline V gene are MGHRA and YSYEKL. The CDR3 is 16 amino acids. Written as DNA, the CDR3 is TGCGCCAGCAGCCAAGGATCAGGAACCTACCAAGAGACCCAGTACTTC. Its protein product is CASSQGSGTYQETQYF.

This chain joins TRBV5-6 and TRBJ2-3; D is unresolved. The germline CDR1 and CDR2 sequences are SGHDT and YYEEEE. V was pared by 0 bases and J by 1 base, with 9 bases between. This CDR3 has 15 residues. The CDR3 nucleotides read TGTGCCAGCAGCTTGGACTACACCCGCACAGATACGCAGTATTTT. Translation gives CASSLDYTRTDTQYF. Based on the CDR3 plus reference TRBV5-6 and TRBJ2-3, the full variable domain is DAGVTQSPTHLIKTRGQQVTLRCSPKSGHDTVSWYQQALGQGPQFIFQYYEEEERQRGNFPDRFSGHQFPNYSSELNVNALLLGDSALYLCASSLDYTRTDTQYFGPGTRLTVL.

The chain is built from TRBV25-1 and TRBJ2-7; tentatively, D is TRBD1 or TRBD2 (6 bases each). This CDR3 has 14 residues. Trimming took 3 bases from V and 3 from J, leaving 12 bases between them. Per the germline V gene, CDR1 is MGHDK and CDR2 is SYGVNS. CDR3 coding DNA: TGTGCCAGCAGTGAGGAGGGACAATTCTACGAGCAGTACTTC. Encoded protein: CASSEEGQFYEQYF.

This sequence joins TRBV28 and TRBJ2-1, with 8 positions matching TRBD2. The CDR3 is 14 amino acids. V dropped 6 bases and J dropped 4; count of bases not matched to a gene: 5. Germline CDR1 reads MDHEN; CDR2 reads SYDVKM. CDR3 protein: CASRALAGYNEQFF. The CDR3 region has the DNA TGTGCCAGCAGGGCTTTAGCGGGATACAATGAGCAGTTCTTC. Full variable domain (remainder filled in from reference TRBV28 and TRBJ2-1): DVKVTQSSRYLVKRTGEKVFLECVQDMDHENMFWYRQDPGLGLRLIYFSYDVKMKEKGDIPEGYSVSREKKERFSLILESASTNQTSMYLCASRALAGYNEQFFGPGTRLTVL.

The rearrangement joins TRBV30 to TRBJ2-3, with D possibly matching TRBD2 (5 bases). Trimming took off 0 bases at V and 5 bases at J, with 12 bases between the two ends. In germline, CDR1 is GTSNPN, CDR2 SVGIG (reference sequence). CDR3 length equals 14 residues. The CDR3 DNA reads TGTGCCTGGAGTGTCCAAATCGAGGGAGATACGCAGTATTTT. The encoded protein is CAWSVQIEGDTQYF.

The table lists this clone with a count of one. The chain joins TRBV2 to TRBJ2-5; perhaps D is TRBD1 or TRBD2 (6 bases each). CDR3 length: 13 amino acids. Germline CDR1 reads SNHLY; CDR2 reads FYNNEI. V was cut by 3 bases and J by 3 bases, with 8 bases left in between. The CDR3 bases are TGTGCCAGCAGTGATAGGGGGGAAGAGACCCAGTACTTC. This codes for CASSDRGEETQYF. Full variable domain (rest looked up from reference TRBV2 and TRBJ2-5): EPEVTQTPSHQVTQMGQEVILRCVPISNHLYFYWYRQILGQKVEFLVSFYNNEISEKSEIFDDQFSVERPDGSNFTLKIRSTKLEDSAMYFCASSDRGEETQYFGPGTRLLVL.

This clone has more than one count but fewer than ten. The CDR3 reads CASSLGTAVPTDTQYF. CDR3 nucleotide sequence: TGTGCCAGCAGCCTAGGGACGGCGGTCCCCACAGATACGCAGTATTTT. V gene TRBV7-6 combines with J gene TRBJ2-3; D is perhaps TRBD1 or TRBD2 (5 bases each). This CDR3 comprises 16 residues. Germline-derived CDR1 and CDR2 are SGHVS and FNYEAQ. V was clipped by 5 bases and J by 2 bases, with 17 bases between them. The variable domain in full, with the rest retrieved from reference TRBV7-6 and TRBJ2-3, is GAGVSQSPRYKVTKRGQDVALRCDPISGHVSLYWYRQALGQGPEFLTYFNYEAQQDKSGLPNDRFSAERPEGSISTLTIQRTEQRDSAMYRCASSLGTAVPTDTQYFGPGTRLTVL.

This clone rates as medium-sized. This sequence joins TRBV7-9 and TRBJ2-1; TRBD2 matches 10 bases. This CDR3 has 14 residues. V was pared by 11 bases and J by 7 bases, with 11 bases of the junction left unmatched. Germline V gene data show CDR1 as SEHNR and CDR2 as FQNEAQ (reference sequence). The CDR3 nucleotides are TGTGCCGGTGCAGCTGGACTAGCGGTAAATGAGCAGTTCTTC. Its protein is CAGAAGLAVNEQFF.

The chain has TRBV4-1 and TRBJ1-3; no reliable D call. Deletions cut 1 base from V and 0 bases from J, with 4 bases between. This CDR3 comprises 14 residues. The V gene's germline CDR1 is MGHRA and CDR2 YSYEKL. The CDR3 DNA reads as TGCGCCAGCAGCCAAGCAGGCTCTGGAAACACCATATATTTT. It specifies CASSQAGSGNTIYF.

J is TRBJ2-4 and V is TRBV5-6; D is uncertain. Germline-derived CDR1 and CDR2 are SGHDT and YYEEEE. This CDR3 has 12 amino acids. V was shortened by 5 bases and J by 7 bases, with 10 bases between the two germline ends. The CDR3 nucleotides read TGTGCCAGCAGTTCTTACTCGAACATTCAGTACTTC. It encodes CASSSYSNIQYF.

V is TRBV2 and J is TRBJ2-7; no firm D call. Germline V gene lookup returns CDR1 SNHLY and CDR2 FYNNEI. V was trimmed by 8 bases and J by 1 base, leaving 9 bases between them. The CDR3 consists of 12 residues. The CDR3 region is CASQQGSYEQYF. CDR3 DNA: TGTGCCAGCCAACAAGGGTCCTACGAGCAGTACTTC.

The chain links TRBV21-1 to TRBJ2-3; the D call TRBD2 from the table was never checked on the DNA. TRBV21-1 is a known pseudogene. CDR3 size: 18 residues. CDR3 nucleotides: TGTGCCAGCAGAAGGACAAAGAGAAAGGGAGGACCAACAGATACGCAGTATTTT. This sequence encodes CASRRTKRKGGPTDTQYF.

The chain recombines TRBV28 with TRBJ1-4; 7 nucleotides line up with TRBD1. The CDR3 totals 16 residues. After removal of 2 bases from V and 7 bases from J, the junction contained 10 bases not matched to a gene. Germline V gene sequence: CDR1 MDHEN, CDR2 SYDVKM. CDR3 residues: CASSLGDGTAGEKLFF. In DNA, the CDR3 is TGTGCCAGCAGTTTAGGTGATGGGACAGCGGGTGAAAAACTGTTTTTT.

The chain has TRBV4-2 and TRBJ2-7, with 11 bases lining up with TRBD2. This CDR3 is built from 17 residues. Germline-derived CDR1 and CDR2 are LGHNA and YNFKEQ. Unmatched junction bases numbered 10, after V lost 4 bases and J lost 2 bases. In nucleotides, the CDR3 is TGTGCCAGCAGCCCCCTTATGTCTAGCGGGGGGACCTACGAGCAGTACTTC. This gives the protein CASSPLMSSGGTYEQYF.

The CDR3 DNA follows: TGTGCCAGCAGCTTGGGGACAGGGCTTGGTCTCGAGCAGTACTTC. Residues: CASSLGTGLGLEQYF. The rearrangement joins TRBV5-4 to TRBJ2-7; 8 positions agree with TRBD1. The junction had 8 bases not matched to a gene; V was cut back by 0 bases and J by 6 bases. The CDR3 length is 15 residues. Looked up from germline, CDR1 is SGHNT and CDR2 is YYREEE (reference sequence).

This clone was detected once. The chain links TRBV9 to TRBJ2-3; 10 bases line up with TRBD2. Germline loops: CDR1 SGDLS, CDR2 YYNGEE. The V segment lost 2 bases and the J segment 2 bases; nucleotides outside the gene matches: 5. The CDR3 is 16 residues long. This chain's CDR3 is CASSVSLAGTTDTQYF. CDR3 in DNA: TGTGCCAGCAGCGTCTCACTAGCGGGAACCACAGATACGCAGTATTTT.

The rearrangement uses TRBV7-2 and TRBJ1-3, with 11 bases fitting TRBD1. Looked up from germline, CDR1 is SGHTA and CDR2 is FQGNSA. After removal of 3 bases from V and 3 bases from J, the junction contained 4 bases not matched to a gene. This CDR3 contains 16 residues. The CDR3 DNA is TGTGCCAGCAGCTTCCCGGGACAGGGGGTTGGAAACACCATATATTTT. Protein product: CASSFPGQGVGNTIYF.

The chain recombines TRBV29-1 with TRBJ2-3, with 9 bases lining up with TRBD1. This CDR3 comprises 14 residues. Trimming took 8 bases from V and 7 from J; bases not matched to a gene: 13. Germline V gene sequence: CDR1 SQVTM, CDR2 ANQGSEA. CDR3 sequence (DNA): TGCAGCATTCCCGGGGGACAGGGTGGGAATACGCAGTATTTT. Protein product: CSIPGGQGGNTQYF.

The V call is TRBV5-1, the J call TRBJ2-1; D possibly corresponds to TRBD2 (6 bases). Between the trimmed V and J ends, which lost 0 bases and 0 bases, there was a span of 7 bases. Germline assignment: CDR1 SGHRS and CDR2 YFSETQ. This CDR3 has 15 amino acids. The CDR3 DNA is TGCGCCAGCAGCTTGGGGACTAACTCCTACAATGAGCAGTTCTTC. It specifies CASSLGTNSYNEQFF.

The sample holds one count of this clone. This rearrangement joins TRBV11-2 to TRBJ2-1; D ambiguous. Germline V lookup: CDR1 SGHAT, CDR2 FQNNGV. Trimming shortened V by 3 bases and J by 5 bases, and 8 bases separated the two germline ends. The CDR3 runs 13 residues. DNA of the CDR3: TGTGCCAGCAGCTTCACACACAACAATGAGCAGTTCTTC. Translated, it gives CASSFTHNNEQFF.

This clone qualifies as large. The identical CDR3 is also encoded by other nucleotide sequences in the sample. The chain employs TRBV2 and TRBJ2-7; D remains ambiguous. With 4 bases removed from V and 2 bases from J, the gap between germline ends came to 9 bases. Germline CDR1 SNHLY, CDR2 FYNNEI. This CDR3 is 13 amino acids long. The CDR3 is CASSVGGPYEQYF. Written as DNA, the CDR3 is TGTGCCAGCAGTGTCGGTGGACCCTACGAGCAGTACTTC.

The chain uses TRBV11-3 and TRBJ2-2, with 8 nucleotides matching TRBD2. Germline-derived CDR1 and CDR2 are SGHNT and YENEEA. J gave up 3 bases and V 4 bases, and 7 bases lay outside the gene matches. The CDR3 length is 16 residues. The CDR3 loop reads CASSSRTAGDTGELFF. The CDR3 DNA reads TGTGCCAGCAGCTCTCGAACAGCGGGAGACACCGGGGAGCTGTTTTTT.

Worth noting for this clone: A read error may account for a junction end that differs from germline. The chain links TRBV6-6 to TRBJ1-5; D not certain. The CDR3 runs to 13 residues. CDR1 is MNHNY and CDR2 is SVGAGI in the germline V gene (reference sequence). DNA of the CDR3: TGTGCCACCAGTTCCGGAAATAATCAGCCCCAGCATTTT. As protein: CATSSGNNQPQHF.